Listed below are T cell receptor beta chains from one sample, sequenced in a study of T cell repertoires in cytomegalovirus infection. The antigens of these receptors remain unknown. TCRdb re-called the reads through MiXCR, storing one row per CDR3 protein. The sample records approximately 340,000 distinct CDR3 sequences, 25% to 30% being singletons. Sample: cultured PBMCs, taken from culture after CMV antigen stimulation. All receptors come from a human donor in good health (CMV status not recorded). Some clones in this sample may be carry-over from other donors' samples. CDR3s include the opening cysteine and the closing phenylalanine or tryptophan.

V gene | CDR3 protein
TRBV5-4 | CASSLNSDSYEQYF
TRBV6-1 | CASSEGAGLVGQPQHF
TRBV4-2 | CASSQWNPGQGATNEKLFF
TRBV6-1 | CASSETGLYGYTF
TRBV12-3/TRBV12-4 | CASSLAIANTDTQYF
TRBV11-2 | CASSLAGTANEKLFF
TRBV28 | CASSSRTQYF
TRBV12-5 | CASGSSGTDTQYF
TRBV6-5 | CASSYYSRIQGGRDTEAFF
TRBV2 | CASKSRQGGYTF
TRBV27 | CASSFKGSLLGDNEQFF
TRBV4-1 | CASSHLPSGGARETQYF
TRBV6-5 | CASSPRPPTESYEQYF
TRBV6-1 | CASVRTGHYGYTF
TRBV12-3/TRBV12-4 | CASSLAAQGGDTF
TRBV18 | CASSPRTEMNTEAFF
TRBV6-5 | CASSYGGRAYGTGELFF
TRBV4-2 | CASSQDWGAESNQPQHF
TRBV13 | CASSLLQDLYGYTF
TRBV7-8 | CASSLEGRAGYTF
TRBV29-1 | CSGGRERTEAFF
TRBV6-8 | CASSYSAGADTQYF
TRBV19 | CASSIVLSGANVLTF
TRBV5-4 | CASSLGHLSNYGYTF
TRBV7-2 | CASSRRQRLNSPLHF
TRBV2 | CASINRARTGELFF
TRBV9 | CASSVTSGGSYEQYF
TRBV19 | CATEGFRYGYTF
TRBV11-2 | CASSTQQGGTEAFF
TRBV6-1 | CASSEEGYTYNEQFF
TRBV6-2/TRBV6-3 | CASTNESGTGAIYEQYF
TRBV12-3/TRBV12-4 | CASSLASGQGLSYGYTF
TRBV11-3 | CASSTTGLLGNEQFF
TRBV20-1 | CSARHREAQQPQHF
TRBV27 | CATRTGELTDTQYF
TRBV10-2 | CASSVGGADNSPLHF
TRBV27 | CASSFQGPNTYNEQFF
TRBV7-8 | CASSLERTPFAGELFF
TRBV7-9 | CASRGIGYEQYF
TRBV7-6 | CASSGGGFESIDTQYF
TRBV5-1 | CASSLEGTPEAFF
TRBV7-2 | CASSPDQEQFF
TRBV27 | CASSFIYRGPGSPLHF
TRBV19 | CASSLQRGRAYEQYF
TRBV7-2 | CASRDTSGSSYNEQFF
TRBV7-2 | CASSTAGLNTGELFF
TRBV7-3 | CASSLTGQGAGEKLFF
TRBV20-1 | CSAWDRAYEQYF